This entry describes one T cell receptor beta chain. The table lists this clonotype with a few counts. No cognate antigen has been identified for it. No much larger clone exists at a distance of one base, and base qualities are not known. This entry belongs to a study of CD8 T cells in ankylosing spondylitis (dated by TCRdb to about 2017). For the study in its entirety: T cell receptor beta repertoires were profiled in healthy donors and ankylosing spondylitis patients so that disease-linked TCR variants could be found. Peripheral blood samples were taken, and synovial fluid was additionally collected from ankylosing spondylitis patients. The full study cohort was made up of about two dozen ankylosing spondylitis patients and around 100 healthy donors.

The full study reports these points: Some motif variants were previously reported in synovial fluid and blood of reactive arthritis patients, suggesting common disease-initiation mechanisms. A TCR beta motif of several highly homologous amino acid variants appeared characteristic of blood from ankylosing spondylitis patients. The disease-linked clones had a CD8+ phenotype and were found at relatively low frequencies in peripheral blood. According to the report, matched synovial fluid samples from ankylosing spondylitis patients were significantly enriched for the disease-linked clones.

Including the terminal cysteine and phenylalanine, the CDR3 comprises 18 residues. Left in the record is the CDR3 DNA by itself, 54 bases read in frame from the first base. Between the V and J ends, shortened by 1 base and 3 bases respectively, the junction contains 18 bases. CDR1 SGHTA and CDR2 FQGTGA are derived from the germline V gene. Sequencing was performed on an Illumina HiSeq 2500. Quantitative 5'-RACE with molecular barcodes was used to prepare TCR beta libraries. The original methods were these. A new computational method based on a probabilistic model of VDJ rearrangement was used to identify disease-linked TCR variants. In TCRdb, the public reads were trimmed at Q25 with fastp and aligned with MiXCR, with productive beta chains retained. Each entry merges the rows of one CDR3 protein and shows their most common DNA and genes. In this record, the V and J calls reflect TCRdb's handling and not the investigators' own analysis. The sample has under 850,000 distinct CDR3 sequences on record, around 20% of them singletons. Clones ranked in the top ten supply under 20% of the sample.

The receptor was derived from a male donor with ankylosing spondylitis. The sequenced sample was blood, either unsorted or a sorted T cell fraction (not recorded which). The chain is assembled from TRBV7-3 and TRBJ2-2, with no reliable assignment of the D segment. The sequence in DNA is TGTGCCAGCAGCTTAAGGGCACCTTGGGTTGGGGACACCGGGGAGCTGTTTTTT. Its protein is CASSLRAPWVGDTGELFF.